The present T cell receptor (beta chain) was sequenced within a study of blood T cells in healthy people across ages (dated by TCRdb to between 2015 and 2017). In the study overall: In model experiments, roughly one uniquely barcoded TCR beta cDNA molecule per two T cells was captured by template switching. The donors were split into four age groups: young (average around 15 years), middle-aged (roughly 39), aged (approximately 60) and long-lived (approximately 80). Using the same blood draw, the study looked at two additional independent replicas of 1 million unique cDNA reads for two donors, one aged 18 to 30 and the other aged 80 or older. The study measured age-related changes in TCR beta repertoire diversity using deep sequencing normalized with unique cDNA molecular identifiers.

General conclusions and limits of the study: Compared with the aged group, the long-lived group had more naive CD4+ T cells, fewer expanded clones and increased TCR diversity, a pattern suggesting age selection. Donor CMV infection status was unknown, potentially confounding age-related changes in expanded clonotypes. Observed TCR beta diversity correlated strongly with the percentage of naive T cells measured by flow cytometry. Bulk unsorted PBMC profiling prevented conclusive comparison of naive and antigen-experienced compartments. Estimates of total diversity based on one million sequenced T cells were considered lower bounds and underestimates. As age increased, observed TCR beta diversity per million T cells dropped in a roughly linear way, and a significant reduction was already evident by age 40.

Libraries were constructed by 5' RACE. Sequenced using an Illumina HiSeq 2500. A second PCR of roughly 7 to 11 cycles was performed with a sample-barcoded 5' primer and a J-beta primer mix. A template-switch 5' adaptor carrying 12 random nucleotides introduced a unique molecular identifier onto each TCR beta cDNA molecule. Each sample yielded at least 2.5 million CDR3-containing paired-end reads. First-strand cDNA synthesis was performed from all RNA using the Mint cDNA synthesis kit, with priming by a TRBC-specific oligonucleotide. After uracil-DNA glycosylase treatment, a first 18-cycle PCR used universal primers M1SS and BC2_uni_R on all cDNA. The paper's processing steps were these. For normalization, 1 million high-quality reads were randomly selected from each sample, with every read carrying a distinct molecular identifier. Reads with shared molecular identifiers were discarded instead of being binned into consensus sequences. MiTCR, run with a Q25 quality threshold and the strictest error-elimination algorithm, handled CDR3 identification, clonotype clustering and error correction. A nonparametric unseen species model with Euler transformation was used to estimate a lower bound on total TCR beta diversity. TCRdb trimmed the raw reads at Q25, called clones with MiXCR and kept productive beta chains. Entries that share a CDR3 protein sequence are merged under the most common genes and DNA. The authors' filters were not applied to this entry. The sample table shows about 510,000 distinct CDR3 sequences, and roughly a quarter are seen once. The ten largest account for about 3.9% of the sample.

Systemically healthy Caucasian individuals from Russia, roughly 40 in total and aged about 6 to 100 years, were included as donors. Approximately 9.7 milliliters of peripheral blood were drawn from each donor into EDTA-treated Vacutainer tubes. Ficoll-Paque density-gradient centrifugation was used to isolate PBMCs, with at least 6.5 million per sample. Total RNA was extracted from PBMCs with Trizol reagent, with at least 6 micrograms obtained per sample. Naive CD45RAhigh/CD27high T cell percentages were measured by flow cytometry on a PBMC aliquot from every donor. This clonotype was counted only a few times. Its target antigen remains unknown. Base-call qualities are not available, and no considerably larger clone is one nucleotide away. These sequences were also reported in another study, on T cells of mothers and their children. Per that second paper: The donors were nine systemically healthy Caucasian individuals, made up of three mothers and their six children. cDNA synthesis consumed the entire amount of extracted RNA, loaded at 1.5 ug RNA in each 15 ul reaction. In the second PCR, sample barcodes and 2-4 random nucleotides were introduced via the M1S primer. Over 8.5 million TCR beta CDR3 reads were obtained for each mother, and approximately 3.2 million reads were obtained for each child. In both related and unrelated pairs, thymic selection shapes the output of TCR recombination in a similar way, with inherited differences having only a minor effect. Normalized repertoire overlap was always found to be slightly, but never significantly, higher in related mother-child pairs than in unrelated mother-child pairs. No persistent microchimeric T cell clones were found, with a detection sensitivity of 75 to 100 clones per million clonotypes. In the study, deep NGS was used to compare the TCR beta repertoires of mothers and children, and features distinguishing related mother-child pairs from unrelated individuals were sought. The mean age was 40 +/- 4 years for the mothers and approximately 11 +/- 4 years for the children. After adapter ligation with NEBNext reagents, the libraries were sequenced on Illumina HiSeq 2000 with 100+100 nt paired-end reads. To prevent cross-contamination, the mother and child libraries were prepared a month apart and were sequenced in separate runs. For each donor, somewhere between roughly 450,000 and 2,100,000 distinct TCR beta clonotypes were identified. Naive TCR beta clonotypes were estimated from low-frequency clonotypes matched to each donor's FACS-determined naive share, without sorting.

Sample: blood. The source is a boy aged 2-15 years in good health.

The DNA reads TGCAGCGTTGGGTTGGCGGGAGAAGGCTATGGCTACACCTTC. Its translation is CSVGLAGEGYGYTF. This chain joins TRBV29-1 to TRBJ1-2; no D gene call is confident. V and J are truncated by 4 bases and 4 bases respectively, leaving an intervening sequence of 16 bases. The CDR3 has 14 amino acids, counting the end cysteine and phenylalanine. Only CDR3 DNA is held: 42 bases, read in frame from base 1. Taken from the germline V gene, the CDR1 and CDR2 loops are SQVTM and ANQGSEA.